These T cell receptor beta chains were read from a single sample in a study of beta chain features in type 1 diabetes. Sequencing was performed with immunoSEQ multiplex PCR; in TCRdb, only in-frame clones are kept and a portion is missing. The sample gives under 300,000 clones, approximately 24% of which show up once; roughly 0.013% is in the top ten. The specimen sequenced was naive CD4+ T cells from blood. The receptors were gathered from a woman aged 25 to 45 with type 1 diabetes. Both conserved end residues are part of each CDR3. The order of the fields is CDR3 length, V gene, J gene, CDR3 protein.

12,TRBV30,TRBJ1-1,CAWSFQITEAFF
11,TRBV7-2,TRBJ2-1,CASSAGTSKFF
15,TRBV7-9,TRBJ1-1,CASSLVGQGNTEAFF
11,TRBV7-9,TRBJ2-5,CASSLQETQYF
11,TRBV2,TRBJ2-4,CASSPLNIQYF
16,TRBV15,TRBJ2-4,CATSRDPGEGVNIQYF
14,TRBV28,TRBJ2-7,CASSFLESWYEQYF
17,TRBV19,TRBJ2-6,CASSIRTGHSGANVLTF
15,TRBV2,TRBJ2-1,CASSAVSGPYNEQFF
13,TRBV6-1,TRBJ2-7,CASSEDRVYEQYF
12,TRBV2,TRBJ1-1,CASSGQGPEAFF
12,TRBV29-1,TRBJ1-2,CSVEGRGYGYTF
13,TRBV29-1,TRBJ2-7,CSVDWQGGHEQYF
16,TRBV28,TRBJ2-1,CASRPGTAPSYNEQFF
13,TRBV4-1,TRBJ1-4,CASMNRWDEKLFF
14,TRBV29-1,TRBJ2-3,CSVVISLSTDTQYF
18,TRBV7-9,TRBJ2-7,CASSPGTSGMMPSYEQYF
14,TRBV29-1,TRBJ1-3,CSVEDQVSGNTIYF
14,TRBV19,TRBJ1-5,CASSIVRGDQPQHF
16,TRBV18,TRBJ1-5,CASSPGTPSSNQPQHF
15,TRBV13,TRBJ2-5,CASSPGLAGVETQYF
15,TRBV2,TRBJ1-4,CASSVWQAKNEKLFF
12,TRBV30,TRBJ2-2,CAAGQKTGELFF
18,TRBV18,TRBJ1-1,CASSPLPGQLTLRTEAFF
15,TRBV28,TRBJ2-3,CASSNAGDGSDTQYF
15,TRBV9,TRBJ2-1,CASSVAGDHYNEQFF
14,TRBV11-1,TRBJ1-2,CASSAQGGVNGYTF
14,TRBV6-5,TRBJ1-2,CASSYRGWSYGYTF
15,TRBV9,TRBJ2-5,CASSVAGGLQETQYF
15,TRBV25-1,TRBJ2-2,CASSDRDTYTGELFF
12,TRBV9,TRBJ1-2,CASSAISGGYTF
15,TRBV29-1,TRBJ2-3,CSARPSGSIPDTQYF
13,TRBV29-1,TRBJ2-2,CSVGGRFTGELFF
14,TRBV23-1,TRBJ2-5,CASSQRRGQETQYF
17,TRBV27,TRBJ2-2,CASSLFRQGPYTGELFF
14,TRBV6-5,TRBJ1-2,CASSAGTGGGGYTF
12,TRBV30,TRBJ1-1,CAWSGERTEAFF
13,TRBV6-4,TRBJ2-3,CASEQVCTDTQYF
15,TRBV30,TRBJ2-7,CAWSVHDSGRYEQYF
15,TRBV6-6,TRBJ2-2,CASRPGQGAPGELFF
11,TRBV12-5,TRBJ2-5,CASGLRETQYF
14,TRBV29-1,TRBJ2-2,CSATRGSDTGELFF